The 18 T cell receptor beta chains below were found in one sample sequenced in a study of shared clonotypes between healthy human individuals. Naive CD8 cells lacked CD45RO, underwent positive selection for CCR7 and left out terminally differentiated effector memory CD45RA+ cells. Clones were read by immunoSEQ multiplex PCR, and TCRdb kept only the in-frame ones, dropping some. The table has some 2 million clones, 85% to 95% seen once. Sequences were obtained from naive CD8+ T cells sorted from blood. The receptors come from a young man in good health.

This clone was picked up one time. The rearrangement joins TRBV23-1 to TRBJ1-5; D might be TRBD1 (6 bases). TRBV23-1 is classed as an ORF, of uncertain function. V lost 2 bases and J 1 base, leaving 18 bases between the germline ends. The CDR3 extends over 18 amino acids. Here the CDR3 reads CASSQILTGGGSNQPQHF. In DNA form, the CDR3 reads TGCGCCAGCAGTCAAATCCTTACCGGGGGCGGGAGCAATCAGCCCCAGCATTTT.

The rearrangement uses TRBV6-1 and TRBJ1-5; no firm D call. The CDR3 runs to 12 residues. V was clipped by 4 bases and J by 4 bases, with 5 bases between them. Germline V gives CDR1 MNHNS, CDR2 SASEGT. The CDR3 loop reads CASSADNQPQHF. The CDR3 DNA reads TGTGCCAGCAGTGCCGATAATCAGCCCCAGCATTTT.

The J gene is TRBJ1-2, the V gene TRBV5-6, with D possibly matching TRBD1 (6 bases). Germline lookup yields CDR1 SGHDT and CDR2 YYEEEE. The CDR3 is 14 residues long. V was cut by 0 bases and J by 5 bases, with 11 bases left in between. In nucleotides, the CDR3 is TGTGCCAGCAGCTTGGCTACAGGGAGTTATGGCTACACCTTC. As protein: CASSLATGSYGYTF.

This chain connects TRBV11-1 to TRBJ2-5, with D maybe TRBD2 (6 bases). Germline lookup yields CDR1 SGHAT and CDR2 FQDESV (reference sequence). Deletions cut 0 bases from V and 5 bases from J, with 10 bases between. The CDR3 consists of 14 residues. The CDR3 region has the DNA TGTGCCAGCAGCTTAGCGGGGGGAGAGGAGACCCAGTACTTC. It translates to CASSLAGGEETQYF.

The rearrangement links TRBV5-6 to TRBJ2-5; D is possibly TRBD1 (5 bases). Trimming took off 3 bases at V and 2 bases at J, with 14 bases between the two ends. The CDR3 consists of 15 residues. Germline-derived CDR1 and CDR2 are SGHDT and YYEEEE. The CDR3 DNA is TGTGCCAGCAGCTCCTTTGACAGCGCACAAGAGACCCAGTACTTC. It specifies CASSSFDSAQETQYF.

In the case of this clone: One junction end does not reproduce the germline sequence, and a read error may be involved. This chain uses TRBV5-6 with TRBJ1-5, with TRBD1 identical over 7 bases. Germline loops: CDR1 SGHDT, CDR2 YYEEEE. CDR3 length: 14 residues. In DNA, the CDR3 is TGTGCCAGCAGCTTGGGACTTGGGACCAGGGGGAGAAGTTTT. Its protein is CASSLGLGTRGRSF.

The V call is TRBV21-1, the J call TRBJ2-7; the D segment call TRBD1 is taken from the table without a DNA check. TRBV21-1 is designated a pseudogene. The CDR3 has 15 residues. The CDR3 loop is CASSIPGQHSYEQYF. The CDR3, as DNA: TGTGCCAGCAGCATACCGGGACAGCACTCCTACGAGCAGTACTTC.

With regard to this clone: This sample also contains other DNA sequences that code for the same CDR3. The chain recombines TRBV4-1 with TRBJ2-7; D is perhaps TRBD1 (6 bases). The CDR3 contains 13 residues. Germline CDR1 MGHRA, CDR2 YSYEKL. The ends were cut back, 3 bases at V and 4 bases at J, with 10 bases in the middle. CDR3 sequence reads: CASSQVQGYEQYF. The CDR3 DNA reads TGCGCCAGCAGCCAGGTACAGGGTTACGAGCAGTACTTC.

The rearrangement links TRBV5-4 to TRBJ1-4, with D maybe TRBD1 (6 bases). The ends were cut back, 4 bases at V and 4 bases at J, with 11 bases in the middle. Germline V lookup: CDR1 SGHNT, CDR2 YYREEE (reference sequence). The CDR3 consists of 14 residues. CDR3 residues: CASSLTGINEKLFF. The CDR3 DNA sequence: TGTGCCAGCAGCCTTACAGGGATTAATGAAAAACTGTTTTTT.

A remark on this clone: Additional DNA sequences in this sample encode the identical CDR3. The rearrangement links TRBV7-9 to TRBJ2-5; TRBD1 aligns across 8 bases. V was pared by 5 bases and J by 5 bases, with 4 bases of the junction left unmatched. This CDR3 comprises 13 residues. CDR1 and CDR2 from the germline V gene are SEHNR and FQNEAQ (reference sequence). The CDR3 DNA follows: TGTGCCAGCAGCCCAGGGGGCAGGGAGACCCAGTACTTC. This translates into CASSPGGRETQYF.

This clone has a handful of counts. Other DNA sequences in this sample translate to the same CDR3. The chain joins TRBV30 to TRBJ2-1; D unresolved. The V gene's germline CDR1 is GTSNPN and CDR2 SVGIG (reference sequence). The CDR3 is made up of 13 amino acids. The V end lost 0 bases, the J end lost 7 bases, and 10 bases lay between the germline ends. The CDR3 DNA reads TGTGCCTGGAGTGTTCTCCGAGGAAATGAGCAGTTCTTC. It codes for CAWSVLRGNEQFF.

The chain has TRBV11-2 and TRBJ2-7; 7 nucleotides agree with TRBD1. J gave up 3 bases and V 1 base, and 12 bases lay outside the gene matches. This CDR3 comprises 17 residues. Germline V gene sequence: CDR1 SGHAT, CDR2 FQNNGV. The CDR3 loop reads CASSLAYGQVGNYEQYF. The CDR3, as DNA: TGTGCCAGCAGCTTAGCGTACGGACAGGTTGGGAACTACGAGCAGTACTTC.

This chain connects TRBV6-5 to TRBJ2-1; D possibly corresponds to TRBD2 (6 bases). The germline V gene has CDR1 MNHEY and CDR2 SVGAGI. The CDR3 extends over 15 amino acids. With 0 bases removed from V and 2 bases from J, the gap between germline ends came to 8 bases. This CDR3 reads CASSYSSGAYNEQFF. CDR3 DNA: TGTGCCAGCAGTTACTCTAGCGGAGCCTACAATGAGCAGTTCTTC.

The gene calls are TRBV5-4 and TRBJ2-1; 15 nucleotides match TRBD2. The germline gives CDR1 SGHNT, CDR2 YYREEE (reference sequence). The trim removed 9 bases at V and 7 bases at J, leaving 8 bases unmatched. This CDR3 contains 15 residues. CDR3: CAMRTSGGAGNEQFF. In DNA form, the CDR3 reads TGTGCCATGAGGACTAGCGGGGGGGCCGGGAATGAGCAGTTCTTC.

Points on this clone: Different DNA sequences within this sample yield the same CDR3. The chain has TRBV28 and TRBJ1-1; D unclear. CDR3 length: 13 amino acids. In germline, CDR1 is MDHEN, CDR2 SYDVKM. Trimming stripped 1 base from V and 5 bases from J, with 8 bases between. The CDR3 sequence: CASSLFLGTEAFF. Here the CDR3 DNA reads TGTGCCAGCAGTTTATTTTTGGGGACTGAAGCTTTCTTT.

The V gene is TRBV30, the J gene TRBJ2-7; D may be TRBD1 (6 bases). This CDR3 comprises 14 residues. V lost 0 bases and J 3 bases, leaving 12 bases between the germline ends. Germline V gene data show CDR1 as GTSNPN and CDR2 as SVGIG (reference sequence). CDR3 nucleotide sequence: TGTGCCTGGAGTGTCGGGACATACGACTACGAGCAGTACTTC. Its protein product is CAWSVGTYDYEQYF.

The rearrangement links TRBV19 to TRBJ1-5; TRBD1 matches 9 bases. The ends lost 4 bases at V and 8 bases at J; junction bases unmatched: 12. The CDR3 length is 16 residues. Germline V CDR1 and CDR2: LNHDA, SQIVND (reference sequence). DNA for the CDR3: TGTGCCAGTAGTACTTTCTTTCCTGACAGGGGGGAGCCCCAGCATTTT. Its translation: CASSTFFPDRGEPQHF.

The V gene is TRBV5-6, the J gene TRBJ1-6; no reliable D call. Germline loops: CDR1 SGHDT, CDR2 YYEEEE. The V gene lost 0 bases and the J gene lost 0 bases, with 10 bases spanning the gap. The CDR3 loop spans 17 amino acids. The CDR3 DNA sequence: TGTGCCAGCAGCTTGGACAGATTTAGCTCCTATAATTCACCCCTCCACTTT. It is translated as CASSLDRFSSYNSPLHF.